This note documents a single T cell receptor beta chain sequence. This receptor's antigen is unknown. The input lacks base qualities; no much larger clone sits a single base away. Collaborating institutions collected whole blood in K2EDTA tubes following their own protocols. For TCRbeta analysis, collaborator samples were shipped as frozen whole blood, as isolated PBMCs, or as DNA extracted from either sample type. The immunoSEQ Assay, a bias-controlled multiplex PCR, was used to amplify TCRbeta CDR3 regions from genomic DNA. The original methods were these. The number of nucleated cells in each sample was estimated from the amplification of reference gene primers within the assay. To quantify the absolute abundance of each unique TCRbeta CDR3 rearrangement, sequence reads were collapsed and filtered. For each sample, productive Simpson clonality was calculated as the square root of Simpson's diversity index across productive rearrangements. The table was pulled from immuneACCESS by TCRdb, which kept in-frame rearrangements only. Such tables lose some clones; where checked, under half of the loss comes from unresolved V genes, and the rest has no known cause. V and J calls and clone size follow that table, whereas D and trimming were derived from the DNA. For this sample the table gives more than 50,000 clones, of which approximately 91% were detected only once. Jointly, the top ten make up approximately 1.5% of the sample.

This specimen comes from a study of blood T cell repertoires in COVID-19 (TCRdb year 2020). For the study in its entirety: Collaborator samples came from the United States, Italy and Spain and covered acute and convalescent phases of COVID-19. The material from the prospective study consisted of cDNA or gDNA derived from T cells, B-cell-depleted T cells, or PBMCs. A de-identified subject ID, COVID-19 status, age in years and sex were almost always included in the sample metadata. The repertoires were made available in a free public database intended to serve as a resource for research on the immune response to SARS-CoV-2. Subjects who had been exposed to COVID-19, were actively infected with it, or had recovered from it provided the deeply sampled blood TCRbeta repertoires that made up the dataset. HLA class I and class II types, where available, came from metadata supplied by the sample provider rather than from assay-based typing. Samples were obtained from the ongoing ImmuneRACE study (first 160 participants) and from approximately 1,200 subjects provided by 6 global collaborators.

Here is what the overall study found, with its caveats: The amount of clinical and demographic metadata varied by source and participant and was provided uncurated.

Including cysteine and phenylalanine, the CDR3 has 17 amino acids. The retained sequence is limited to the CDR3, 51 bases, with the frame set at the first base. Deletion took 0 bases off V and 5 bases off J, with a span of 18 bases between the germline ends. CDR1 is given as SGHNT and CDR2 as YENEEA, both from the germline V gene. This TCR was sampled from a human donor in a cohort sampled during active COVID-19. The chain is encoded by TRBV11-3 joined to TRBJ2-3; tentative D gene TRBD1, with 5 bases matching. Sequenced material: peripheral blood. The DNA is as follows: TGTGCCAGCAGCTTAGATTTGAGACAGCTAAGAGGAGATACGCAGTATTTT. This gives the protein CASSLDLRQLRGDTQYF.